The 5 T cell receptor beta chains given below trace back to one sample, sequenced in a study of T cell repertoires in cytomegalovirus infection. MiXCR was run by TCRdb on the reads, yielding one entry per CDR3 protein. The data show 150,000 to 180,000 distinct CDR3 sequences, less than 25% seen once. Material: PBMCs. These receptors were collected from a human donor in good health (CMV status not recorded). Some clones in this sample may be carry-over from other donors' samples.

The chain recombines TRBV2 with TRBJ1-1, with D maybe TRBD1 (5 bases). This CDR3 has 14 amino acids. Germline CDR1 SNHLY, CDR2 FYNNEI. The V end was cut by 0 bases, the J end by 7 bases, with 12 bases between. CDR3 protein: CASSEALQGIEAFF. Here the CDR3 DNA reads TGTGCCAGCAGTGAAGCGCTTCAGGGCATTGAAGCTTTCTTT.

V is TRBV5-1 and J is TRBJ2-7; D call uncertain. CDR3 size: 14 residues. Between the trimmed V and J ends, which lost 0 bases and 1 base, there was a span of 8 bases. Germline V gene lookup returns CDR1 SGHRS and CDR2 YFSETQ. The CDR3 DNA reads TGCGCCAGCAGCTTGGGTGGGATTTCCTACGAGCAGTACTTC. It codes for CASSLGGISYEQYF.

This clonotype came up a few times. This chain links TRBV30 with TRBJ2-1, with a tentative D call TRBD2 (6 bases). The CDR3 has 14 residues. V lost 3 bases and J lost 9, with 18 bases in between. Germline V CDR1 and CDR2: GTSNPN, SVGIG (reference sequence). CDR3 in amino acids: CAWRQAARGGEQFF. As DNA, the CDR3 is TGTGCCTGGAGACAAGCGGCTAGGGGAGGTGAGCAGTTCTTC.

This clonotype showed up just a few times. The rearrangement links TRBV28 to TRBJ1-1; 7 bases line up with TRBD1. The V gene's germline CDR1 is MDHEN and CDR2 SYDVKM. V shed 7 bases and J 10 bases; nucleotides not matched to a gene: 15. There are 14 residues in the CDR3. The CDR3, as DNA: TGTGCCAGCATCACCTCCTCGACAGGGCCTAGAGCTTTCTTT. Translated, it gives CASITSSTGPRAFF.

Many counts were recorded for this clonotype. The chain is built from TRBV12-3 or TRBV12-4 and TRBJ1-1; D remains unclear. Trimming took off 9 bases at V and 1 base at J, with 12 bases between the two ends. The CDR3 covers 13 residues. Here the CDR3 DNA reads TGTGCCAGTCAAAAAGGATCGAACACTGAAGCTTTCTTT. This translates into CASQKGSNTEAFF.